Described below is a single T cell receptor (beta chain) sequence and its context. The antigen remains undetermined. CDR1 and CDR2 from the germline V gene are SQVTM and ANQGSEA. CDR3 size: 12 residues. Trimming left V 4 bases short and J 8 bases short, with 12 bases between. The sample comes from a study of blood T cells in healthy people across ages. Findings and caveats of the study: Long-lived donors had more naive CD4+ cells and higher diversity than aged donors.

The use of a sample-barcoded 5' primer and a J-beta primer mix characterized a second PCR of roughly 7 to 12 cycles. Unique molecular identifiers of 12 random nucleotides labeled each cDNA. TCRdb re-called the 5' RACE reads with MiXCR, one entry per CDR3 protein. The table has more than 650,000 distinct CDR3 sequences, about 53% seen once. The source material was blood. The V call is TRBV29-1, the J call TRBJ2-1; D is possibly TRBD1 (5 bases). The sequence was obtained from a man older than 75 in good health. The CDR3, as DNA: TGCAGCGTTGGGGCAGGGTGGTATGAGCAGTTCTTC. Translated: CSVGAGWYEQFF.